The clone carrying this T cell receptor beta chain was recorded at least ten times. What it recognizes is unknown. The CDR3 covers 20 residues. V was pared by 4 bases and J by 3 bases, with 19 bases of the junction left unmatched. Germline V gene sequence: CDR1 ENHRY, CDR2 SYGVKD. The data were obtained in a study of T-cell reconstitution after alpha-beta-depleted transplantation in children. A TCRbeta library incorporating unique molecular identifiers was prepared. TCRdb independently ran MiXCR on the PCR reads; one entry per CDR3 protein. In the table there are hundreds of thousands of distinct CDR3 sequences, about 12% of which are singletons. Overall study findings and caveats: Alpha-beta T cells present about two months after transplant were reported to originate from several hundred expanded graft clones. At day 60, the high TCRbeta diversity found in some patients originated from recipient T cells and thymic progenitors that had survived. Diversity and T-cell counts at one year after transplant derived mostly from new T cells.

This chain uses TRBV10-3 with TRBJ2-7; 12 bases match TRBD1. The TCR comes from a girl aged 2 to 10 with congenital amegakaryocytic thrombocytopenia, due to receive a stem cell transplant. The material sequenced was PBMCs, taken before TCRalphabeta/CD19-depleted stem cell transplant. CDR3 residues: CAISASAGTGGLGLFYEQYF. CDR3 bases: TGTGCCATCAGTGCAAGCGCCGGGACAGGGGGCCTGGGTCTCTTCTACGAGCAGTACTTC.